Following are 8 T cell receptor beta chains from one sample sequenced in a study of T cell responses to AZD1222 COVID-19 vaccine. Libraries were prepared by immunoSEQ multiplex PCR; TCRdb keeps only in-frame clonotypes and omits some of them. Among about 60,000 clones listed, approximately 84% were seen once. Sequenced here: peripheral blood, sampled on day 0 of AZD1222 vaccination. These receptors were taken from an adult in good health.

This clone was seen only a few times. The chain has TRBV2 and TRBJ2-1; 12 bases line up with TRBD2. Germline lookup yields CDR1 SNHLY and CDR2 FYNNEI. The J segment lost 0 bases and the V segment lost 6 bases, leaving 12 bases of the junction unmatched. The length of the CDR3 is 19 residues. CDR3 sequence (DNA): TGTGCCAGCAGCGCGACTAGCGGGAGTGGGGCTGGCTCCTACAATGAGCAGTTCTTC. Translated: CASSATSGSGAGSYNEQFF.

The V gene is TRBV28, the J gene TRBJ2-7; D gene unclear. Germline V CDR1 and CDR2: MDHEN, SYDVKM. V shed 5 bases and J shed 6 bases, with 8 bases lying between them. The CDR3 extends over 11 amino acids. This CDR3 reads CASSGEAEQYF. As DNA, the CDR3 is TGTGCCAGCAGTGGGGAAGCCGAGCAGTACTTC.

The genes are TRBV30 and TRBJ2-2; the match to TRBD1 covers 11 bases. The CDR3 is 17 amino acids. After removal of 3 bases from V and 4 bases from J, the junction contained 10 bases not matched to a gene. Germline V CDR1 and CDR2: GTSNPN, SVGIG (reference sequence). CDR3: CAWRGWTGGVGTGELFF. The CDR3 DNA reads as TGTGCCTGGAGAGGCTGGACAGGGGGCGTCGGCACCGGGGAGCTGTTTTTT.

The table lists this clone with a count of one. The chain links TRBV18 to TRBJ2-3, with D uncertain. Germline CDR1 is KGHSH and CDR2 is LQKENI. Trimming pared 1 base from V and 0 bases from J, leaving 11 bases between. This CDR3 region has 16 residues. The CDR3 loop reads CASSPRVGSSTDTQYF. The CDR3, as DNA: TGTGCCAGCTCACCACGTGTTGGGTCGAGCACAGATACGCAGTATTTT.

The chain links TRBV5-1 to TRBJ1-1; D is ambiguous. CDR1 is SGHRS and CDR2 is YFSETQ in the germline V gene. The CDR3 sequence is 14 residues long. Trimming took 0 bases from V and 11 from J, leaving 17 bases between them. The CDR3 spells CASSLERGSLGAFF. CDR3 in DNA: TGCGCCAGCAGCTTGGAACGCGGATCCCTGGGGGCTTTCTTT.

The CDR3, as DNA: TGTGCCAGCAGCCGCATCCGCACAGATACGCAGTATTTT. Translating it yields CASSRIRTDTQYF. The chain couples TRBV3-1 (or the pseudogene TRBV3-2) to TRBJ2-3; D gene unclear. Germline V lookup: CDR1 LGHDT, CDR2 YNNKEL (reference sequence). V was trimmed by 4 bases and J by 1 base, leaving 6 bases between them. The CDR3 totals 13 residues.

The chain links TRBV7-9 to TRBJ2-2, with 7 bases lining up with TRBD2. V dropped 1 base and J dropped 7; count of bases not matched to a gene: 9. CDR3 length: 16 amino acids. Germline CDR1 and CDR2: SEHNR and FQNEAQ (reference sequence). The CDR3 reads CASSLGGRALSGELFF. The CDR3 nucleotides read TGTGCCAGCAGCTTAGGAGGGAGGGCCCTGAGCGGGGAGCTGTTTTTT.

This chain uses TRBV2 with TRBJ1-1; 9 nucleotides match TRBD1. CDR1 is SNHLY and CDR2 is FYNNEI in the germline V gene. J gave up 5 bases and V 8 bases, and 15 bases lay outside the gene matches. CDR3 length equals 16 residues. The CDR3 here is CASGSTPGQGKTEAFF. CDR3 nucleotide sequence: TGTGCCAGCGGATCTACCCCAGGACAGGGGAAGACTGAAGCTTTCTTT. The variable domain in full, completed from reference TRBV2 and TRBJ1-1, reads EPEVTQTPSHQVTQMGQEVILRCVPISNHLYFYWYRQILGQKVEFLVSFYNNEISEKSEIFDDQFSVERPDGSNFTLKIRSTKLEDSAMYFCASGSTPGQGKTEAFFGQGTRLTVV.